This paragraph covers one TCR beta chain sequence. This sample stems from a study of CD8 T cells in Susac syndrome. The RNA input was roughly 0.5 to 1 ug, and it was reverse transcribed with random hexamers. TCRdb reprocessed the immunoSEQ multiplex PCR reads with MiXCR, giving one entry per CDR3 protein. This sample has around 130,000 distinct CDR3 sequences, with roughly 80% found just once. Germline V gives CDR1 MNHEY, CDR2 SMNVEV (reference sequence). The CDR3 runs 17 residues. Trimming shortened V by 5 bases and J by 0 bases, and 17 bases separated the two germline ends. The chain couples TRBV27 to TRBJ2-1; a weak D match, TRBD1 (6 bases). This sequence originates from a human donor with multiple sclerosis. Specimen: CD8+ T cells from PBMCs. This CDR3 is CASSRDTDAISYNEQFF. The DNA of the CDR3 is TGTGCCAGCAGTCGGGACACCGACGCAATCTCCTACAATGAGCAGTTCTTC.